Listed below are T cell receptor beta chains from one sample, sequenced in a study of T cells after yellow fever vaccination. Each CDR3 protein is one row after TCRdb ran MiXCR on the 5' RACE reads. The table has a few hundred thousand distinct CDR3 sequences, about 3.5% seen once; the top ten hold 23%. The sequencing here drew on PBMCs, taken on the day of the yellow fever booster vaccination. The receptor set was obtained from a man aged 18 to 30 who received the YFV17D yellow fever vaccine. The CDR3 runs from the conserved cysteine through the conserved F or W. Fields, in order: V gene, J gene, clone size, D gene, CDR3 DNA, CDR3 protein. A D gene is named only where the DNA matches it firmly. Only part of the rows carry a size: once, few, many, or a class if the clone is expanded.

>TRBV27|TRBJ1-1|few|-
TGTGCCAGCAGTTTTGCTGCGACGAACACTGAAGCTTTCTTT
CASSFAATNTEAFF
>TRBV7-2|TRBJ1-6|many|-
TGTGCCAGCAGCTTAGTCGCGGGGGCCAATAATTCACCCCTCCACTTT
CASSLVAGANNSPLHF
>TRBV12-3/TRBV12-4|TRBJ2-5|few|TRBD2
TGTGCCAGCAGTAAAGCGGGGGACCAAGAGACCCAGTACTTC
CASSKAGDQETQYF
>TRBV12-5|TRBJ1-5|-|TRBD1
TGTGCTAGTGGTTTGGGGACAGGCCCCTTTTATAGCAATCAGCCCCAGCATTTT
CASGLGTGPFYSNQPQHF
>TRBV6-6|TRBJ2-4|many|-
TGTGCCGTCGGGATACGAAATGCGGACATTCAGTACTTC
CAVGIRNADIQYF
>TRBV21-1|TRBJ2-7|many|-
TGTGCCAGCAGCATCACAGGATCTACGCAGTACTTC
CASSITGSTQYF
>TRBV7-2|TRBJ1-5|few|-
TGTGCCAGCAGCTTAGCGACGGCAGGGGTGGGGCAGCCCCAGCATTTT
CASSLATAGVGQPQHF
>TRBV19|TRBJ2-6|few|-
TGTGCCAGTATAGATTGGTACTCTGGGGCCAACGTCCTGACTTTC
CASIDWYSGANVLTF
>TRBV6-6|TRBJ2-2|many|TRBD1
TGTGCCAGCAGTTACGGGCAGGGGGACACCGGGGAGCTGTTTTTT
CASSYGQGDTGELFF
>TRBV2|TRBJ2-2|few|TRBD1
TGTGCCAGCAGGGAAACAGGGGTCAGGGAGCTGTTTTTT
CASRETGVRELFF
>TRBV5-1|TRBJ1-1|many|-
TGCGCCAGCAGCTTGTGGTCCGGATCTGAAGCTTTCTTT
CASSLWSGSEAFF
>TRBV28|TRBJ1-5|many|-
TGTGCCACCGTGGACGGACAGCCCCAGCATTTT
CATVDGQPQHF
>TRBV7-6|TRBJ1-2|-|-
TGTGCCAGCAGCCCCCGGGCAGGGGAGGGCTACACCTTC
CASSPRAGEGYTF
>TRBV20-1|TRBJ2-1|-|-
TGCAGTGCTAGAGCCTATGCACAAGGTAGCCGCGGTGAGCAGTTCTTC
CSARAYAQGSRGEQFF
>TRBV7-8|TRBJ2-1|few|-
TGTGCCAGCAGCTTAGGCGTTCCGGGGGAAAGCTCCTACAATGAGCAGTTCTTC
CASSLGVPGESSYNEQFF
>TRBV5-8|TRBJ2-3|many|-
TGTGCCAGCAGCTTGGGGGACTTCACAGATACGCAGTATTTT
CASSLGDFTDTQYF
>TRBV20-1|TRBJ2-3|-|-
TGCAGTGCTACCAAGGGCTACTCCCCACAAGGCACAGATACGCAGTATTTT
CSATKGYSPQGTDTQYF
>TRBV20-1|TRBJ2-3|-|TRBD1
TGCAGTGCTAGAGCCCGACCTGACAGGGGTAGAGGAGATACGCAGTATTTT
CSARARPDRGRGDTQYF
>TRBV4-3|TRBJ1-1|few|TRBD1
TGCGCCAGCAGCCAAGATTGGGTTAATATGGACAGGGAGGGATACACTGAAGCTTTCTTT
CASSQDWVNMDREGYTEAFF
>TRBV7-6|TRBJ2-7|few|-
TGTGGGACCGTGTGGGTGGGTTATGCGGGGCAGTACTTC
CGTVWVGYAGQYF
>TRBV29-1|TRBJ1-1|-|-
TGCAGCGGGCGTTCGGGGGTCTTTAAAGAAACTGAAGCTTTCTTT
CSGRSGVFKETEAFF
>TRBV7-9|TRBJ2-1|few|-
TGTGCCCCGGGACCCTGGGGGCCCTACAATGAGCAGTTCTTC
CAPGPWGPYNEQFF
>TRBV10-3|TRBJ2-5|few|-
TGTGCCATCAGTACAGGGATTCGAGAGACCCAGTACTTC
CAISTGIRETQYF
>TRBV3-1|TRBJ1-1|few|-
TGTGCCAGCAGCCATGGATCGGGAGACCGGGGCTTCTTT
CASSHGSGDRGFF
>TRBV7-2|TRBJ1-2|many|-
TGTGCCAGCAGCCGAAGAGAACTGTCGTTTCGCTACACCTTC
CASSRRELSFRYTF
>TRBV5-1|TRBJ2-4|few|-
TGCGCCAGCAGCCCCGCCGAGGGGCAAAACATTCAGTACTTC
CASSPAEGQNIQYF
>TRBV30|TRBJ2-7|few|-
TGTGCCTGGAGTGTTGGACAATTTGGACGGTACTTC
CAWSVGQFGRYF
>TRBV6-5|TRBJ2-1|-|TRBD1
TGTGCCAGCAGTCGGCGGACAGGGTCAGATGAGCAGTTCTTC
CASSRRTGSDEQFF